This T cell receptor (beta chain) is drawn from a study of T cell responses to AZD1222 COVID-19 vaccine. Looking at the study overall: Pooled samples include second doses given at about 4 or 12 weeks. Study-level points and caveats: Along spike, vaccine-associated CD4 TCRs were found throughout, with dominance at 160-218 and 743-854. The reported proportion of spike-specific TCRs targeting unmutated variant regions was nearly half.

The germline V and J ends were trimmed by 0 bases and 4 bases, with 11 bases remaining between them. This CDR3 has 15 residues. Germline CDR1 and CDR2: SGHRS and YFSETQ. Comment on this clone: Its antigen remains unidentified.

The assay was immunoSEQ multiplex PCR, and TCRdb's table has in-frame clones only and misses some. The sample includes around 120,000 clones, more than 85% seen only once; the top ten take approximately 3.1%. The receptor comes from an adult in good health. This material consisted of peripheral blood, taken on day 0 of AZD1222 vaccination. The chain couples TRBV5-1 to TRBJ1-5; possibly TRBD1 for D (5 bases). In DNA form, the CDR3 reads TGCGCCAGCAGCTTGGGAGAGGGGTGGAATCAGCCCCAGCATTTT. Amino acid sequence: CASSLGEGWNQPQHF.